This note documents a single TCR beta chain sequence. Antigen unknown. Repertoires were generated with immunoSEQ multiplex PCR, while TCRdb's copy carries only in-frame clones and drops some. Here the sample spans about 180,000 clones, roughly nine tenths being singletons. This sample was included in a study of T cell responses to AZD1222 COVID-19 vaccine. Study-wide findings and caveats: Donors were largely white British and mainly female; clonal diversity was possibly underestimated. With dominance at 160-218 and 743-854, vaccine-associated CD4 TCRs spanned spike.

The CDR3 runs to 13 residues. V shed 7 bases and J 4 bases; nucleotides not matched to a gene: 5. Germline V gene lookup returns CDR1 MNHNY and CDR2 SVGAGI (reference sequence). This sample comprised peripheral blood, obtained on day 0 of AZD1222 vaccination. The chain carries TRBV6-6 and TRBJ1-2; 8 bases map to TRBD1. The receptor's source is an adult in good health. Here the CDR3 reads CASKEGQAYGYTF. The CDR3, as DNA: TGTGCCAGCAAAGAGGGACAGGCCTATGGCTACACCTTC.